These 28 T cell receptor beta chains were sequenced from one sample in a study of T cell responses to AZD1222 COVID-19 vaccine. The repertoire was sequenced with immunoSEQ multiplex PCR; TCRdb's copy has only in-frame clones and lacks some. The table records about 130,000 clones, 90% to 95% of them present only once. Specimen: peripheral blood, collected on day 0 of AZD1222 vaccination. These receptors all stem from an adult in good health.

CDR3 coding DNA: TGTGCCAGCAGCTTCAGGCAGGGGGCCTACAATGAGCAGTTCTTC. Translated, it gives CASSFRQGAYNEQFF. The V gene is TRBV9, the J gene TRBJ2-1, with 7 bases aligning to TRBD1. Unmatched junction bases numbered 6, after V lost 4 bases and J lost 2 bases. Germline V gene lookup returns CDR1 SGDLS and CDR2 YYNGEE. CDR3 length: 15 residues.

The chain has TRBV14 and TRBJ1-1; TRBD1 aligns across 7 bases. This CDR3 region has 14 residues. V was pared by 2 bases and J by 5 bases, with 5 bases of the junction left unmatched. Germline V gene sequence: CDR1 SGHDN, CDR2 FVKESK. The CDR3 reads CASSQLDRRTEAFF. The CDR3 DNA follows: TGTGCCAGCAGCCAACTGGACAGGCGGACTGAAGCTTTCTTT.

DNA of the CDR3: TGTGCCAGCTCGGAACAGGGGAGTAATGAAAAACTGTTTTTT. Its protein is CASSEQGSNEKLFF. The genes are TRBV18 and TRBJ1-4; TRBD1 matches at 7 bases. The CDR3 runs to 14 residues. With V trimmed by 6 bases and J by 4 bases, 5 bases remained unmatched. The germline CDR1 and CDR2 sequences are KGHSH and LQKENI.

The V and J genes are TRBV12-3 or TRBV12-4 and TRBJ2-5; 8 bases are a match to TRBD1. The CDR3 totals 13 residues. The trim removed 7 bases at V and 4 bases at J, leaving 5 bases unmatched. The CDR3 region is CASNKQGVETQYF. In nucleotides, the CDR3 is TGTGCCAGCAATAAACAGGGGGTAGAGACCCAGTACTTC.

This sequence joins TRBV7-8 and TRBJ2-2; D call uncertain. There are 11 residues in the CDR3. Trimming removed 5 bases from V and 8 bases from J, with 6 bases in between. Germline values: CDR1 SGHVS, CDR2 FQNEAQ. The chain's CDR3 is CASSLVGELFF. The CDR3 coding sequence is TGTGCCAGCAGCCTGGTTGGGGAGCTGTTTTTT.

This chain links TRBV7-9 with TRBJ1-3; D possibly corresponds to TRBD1 (5 bases). The germline CDR1 and CDR2 sequences are SEHNR and FQNEAQ (reference sequence). The CDR3 is 15 amino acids. V was clipped by 5 bases and J by 0 bases, with 11 bases between them. In DNA, the CDR3 is TGTGCCAGCAGCCTACTGACAGCCTCTGGAAACACCATATATTTT. Translation gives CASSLLTASGNTIYF.

The chain carries TRBV5-5 and TRBJ1-5, with no clear D. CDR3 size: 14 residues. CDR1 is SGHKS, CDR2 YYEKEE, per germline (reference sequence). The V gene lost 0 bases and the J gene lost 2 bases, with 6 bases spanning the gap. In DNA, the CDR3 is TGTGCCAGCAGCTTGGGGGCAGGCAATCAGCCCCAGCATTTT. Protein product: CASSLGAGNQPQHF.

This clone came up once. The rearrangement links TRBV11-3 to TRBJ2-7, with 10 bases matching TRBD1. Germline values: CDR1 SGHNT, CDR2 YENEEA. V shed 5 bases, J shed 9 bases, and the junction held 7 bases outside the gene matches. There are 13 residues in the CDR3. This chain's CDR3 is CASSGQGGVGQYF. CDR3 DNA: TGTGCCAGCAGCGGACAGGGGGGGGTCGGGCAGTACTTC.

V gene TRBV12-5 combines with J gene TRBJ1-1, with D unclear. This CDR3 comprises 11 residues. Trimming left V 6 bases short and J 2 bases short, with 4 bases between. Germline loops: CDR1 LGHNT, CDR2 FRNRAP. CDR3 in amino acids: CASGRNTEAFF. CDR3 nucleotides: TGTGCTAGTGGACGCAACACTGAAGCTTTCTTT. The whole variable domain, filled in from reference TRBV12-5 and TRBJ1-1, reads DARVTQTPRHKVTEMGQEVTMRCQPILGHNTVFWYRQTMMQGLELLAYFRNRAPLDDSGMPKDRFSAEMPDATLATLKIQPSEPRDSAVYFCASGRNTEAFFGQGTRLTVV.

The CDR3 protein is CASTVGTTTNEKLFF. DNA for the CDR3: TGCGCCAGCACCGTGGGGACCACAACTAATGAAAAACTGTTTTTT. The chain recombines TRBV5-1 with TRBJ1-4; maybe TRBD1 (5 bases). There are 15 residues in the CDR3. Germline CDR1 is SGHRS and CDR2 is YFSETQ. Trimming removed 6 bases at V and 0 bases at J, with 12 bases between.

V gene TRBV19 combines with J gene TRBJ2-5, with D perhaps being TRBD1 or TRBD2 (5 bases each). The CDR3 totals 15 residues. Trimming left V 3 bases short and J 5 bases short, with 16 bases between. The germline V gene has CDR1 LNHDA and CDR2 SQIVND (reference sequence). The CDR3 nucleotides read TGTGCCAGTAGTATGTCGTCTGGGTGGGGGGAGACCCAGTACTTC. This codes for CASSMSSGWGETQYF.

This chain connects TRBV10-2 to TRBJ1-1; 9 nucleotides line up with TRBD1. Germline loops: CDR1 WSHSY, CDR2 SAAADI. Trimming removed 7 bases from V and 3 bases from J; junction bases left unmatched: 12. This CDR3 region has 16 residues. The CDR3 bases are TGCGCCAGCAAGGCTCAACAGGGGGCGAGGGACACTGAAGCTTTCTTT. It encodes CASKAQQGARDTEAFF.

This clone came up once. This chain connects TRBV10-1 to TRBJ1-2; TRBD1 might be the D (6 bases). Deletions cut 0 bases from V and 4 bases from J, with 12 bases between. The CDR3 is made up of 15 amino acids. Looked up from germline, CDR1 is WNHNN and CDR2 is SYGVQD (reference sequence). CDR3 sequence reads: CASSESAGDLYGYTF. The DNA for the CDR3 is TGCGCCAGCAGTGAGTCGGCAGGGGACCTCTATGGCTACACCTTC.

The genes are TRBV7-3 and TRBJ2-3; 13 bases match TRBD2. The trim removed 5 bases at V and 6 bases at J, leaving 11 bases unmatched. CDR3 length: 17 amino acids. Germline V gene data show CDR1 as SGHTA and CDR2 as FQGTGA. The DNA of the CDR3 is TGTGCCAGCAGCCCCACACCTACTAGCGGGGGGGCCGATACGCAGTATTTT. The encoded protein is CASSPTPTSGGADTQYF.

The rearrangement links TRBV18 to TRBJ1-1; unclear D gene. V was shortened by 3 bases and J by 6 bases, with 17 bases between the two germline ends. This CDR3 has 15 residues. Germline CDR1 and CDR2: KGHSH and LQKENI. CDR3 sequence (DNA): TGTGCCAGCTCACCTGTAACCGCTACCGGGGCTGAAGCTTTCTTT. Its translation is CASSPVTATGAEAFF.

The chain uses TRBV6-2 or TRBV6-3 and TRBJ1-1; perhaps TRBD1 as D (5 bases). Germline values: CDR1 MNHEY, CDR2 SVGEGT. Trimming took off 5 bases at V and 10 bases at J, with 20 bases between the two ends. The CDR3 has 14 residues. CDR3 sequence (DNA): TGTGCCAGCAGTGACAGTATTATAGGCGCAGGAGCTTTCTTT. Its translation: CASSDSIIGAGAFF.

This sequence joins TRBV6-5 and TRBJ1-6, with D unclear. The V gene lost 0 bases and the J gene lost 8 bases, with 5 bases spanning the gap. In germline, CDR1 is MNHEY, CDR2 SVGAGI. The CDR3 length is 13 residues. This chain's CDR3 is CASSYSGDSPLHF. CDR3 nucleotides: TGTGCCAGCAGTTACTCCGGAGATTCACCCCTCCACTTT.

The chain is built from TRBV10-2 and TRBJ2-7, with D possibly being TRBD1 (5 bases). CDR3 size: 14 residues. Per germline, CDR1 WSHSY and CDR2 SAAADI. The V and J ends lost 6 bases and 4 bases respectively, with 16 bases between them. The CDR3 nucleotides are TGCGCCAGCAGGTCCACAGGCTCGACATACGAGCAGTACTTC. It encodes CASRSTGSTYEQYF.

The CDR3 DNA is TGTGCCAGCAGCAACCCCGGGGGGAAGGATGAGCAGTTCTTC. Translation gives CASSNPGGKDEQFF. This chain uses TRBV11-3 with TRBJ2-1, with TRBD2 matching 7 bases. The germline gives CDR1 SGHNT, CDR2 YENEEA. Trimming cost V 5 bases and J 8 bases; bases outside gene matches: 9. The CDR3 has 14 amino acids.

V is TRBV2 and J is TRBJ1-5; 7 bases agree with TRBD1. Germline V gives CDR1 SNHLY, CDR2 FYNNEI. The CDR3 has 14 residues. V shed 4 bases and J 6 bases; nucleotides not matched to a gene: 6. The DNA of the CDR3 is TGTGCCAGCAGTGTTACAGGGGTGAGTCAGCCCCAGCATTTT. Residues: CASSVTGVSQPQHF.

CDR3 protein: CASLGLAGGRETQYF. DNA for the CDR3: TGTGCCAGCCTGGGACTGGCGGGGGGGCGGGAGACCCAGTACTTC. V gene TRBV3-1 (or the pseudogene TRBV3-2) combines with J gene TRBJ2-5; 9 positions agree with TRBD2. V was pared by 8 bases and J by 5 bases, with 12 bases of the junction left unmatched. Germline V lookup: CDR1 LGHDT, CDR2 YNNKEL (reference sequence). The CDR3 length is 15 residues.

The chain is built from TRBV5-4 and TRBJ2-5; TRBD2 aligns across 9 bases. Germline CDR1 SGHNT, CDR2 YYREEE (reference sequence). J gave up 3 bases and V 5 bases, and 8 bases lay outside the gene matches. CDR3 length: 15 residues. CDR3 amino acids: CASSRLTSGKETQYF. Here the CDR3 DNA reads TGTGCCAGCAGTCGCTTGACTAGCGGAAAAGAGACCCAGTACTTC.

This clone came up a few times. V and J are TRBV10-3 and TRBJ1-5, with D unresolved. Trimming cost V 3 bases and J 0 bases, with 9 bases left between them. The length of the CDR3 is 15 residues. Germline CDR1 and CDR2: ENHRY and SYGVKD. This CDR3 reads CAISERWGSNQPQHF. CDR3 DNA: TGTGCCATCAGTGAAAGGTGGGGTAGCAATCAGCCCCAGCATTTT.

The chain uses TRBV7-9 and TRBJ2-3; 7 positions agree with TRBD2. The length of the CDR3 is 16 residues. Germline CDR1 and CDR2: SEHNR and FQNEAQ (reference sequence). The V segment lost 4 bases and the J segment 2 bases; nucleotides outside the gene matches: 9. The CDR3 region is CASSSPWGGSTDTQYF. In DNA form, the CDR3 reads TGTGCCAGCAGCTCCCCGTGGGGGGGATCCACAGATACGCAGTATTTT.

The rearrangement joins TRBV27 to TRBJ2-7; D uncertain. The CDR3 spans 19 residues. Between the trimmed V and J ends, which lost 2 bases and 3 bases, there was a span of 26 bases. The germline gives CDR1 MNHEY, CDR2 SMNVEV (reference sequence). DNA for the CDR3: TGTGCCAGCAGTTTACGCTTCTCGGTATCCAGGACGTCCGTCTACGAGCAGTACTTC. Protein: CASSLRFSVSRTSVYEQYF.

The CDR3 is CASSLGTALQETQYF. Written as DNA, the CDR3 is TGTGCCAGCAGCTTAGGGACTGCCTTACAAGAGACCCAGTACTTC. The V call is TRBV7-3, the J call TRBJ2-5; possible D gene TRBD2, 6 bases. Per germline, CDR1 SGHTA and CDR2 FQGTGA. CDR3 length equals 15 residues. Trimming shortened V by 2 bases and J by 2 bases, and 12 bases separated the two germline ends.

The V and J genes are TRBV11-3 and TRBJ2-3, with 13 bases matching TRBD2. Germline CDR1 and CDR2: SGHNT and YENEEA. The CDR3 totals 14 residues. With 5 bases clipped from V and 8 bases from J, the junction kept 4 bases outside the gene matches. CDR3 coding DNA: TGTGCCAGCAGCACTAGCGGGGGGGCCTCTACGCAGTATTTT. Protein product: CASSTSGGASTQYF.

This chain uses TRBV6-5 with TRBJ2-7, with 8 nucleotides matching TRBD1. With V trimmed by 5 bases and J by 2 bases, 5 bases remained unmatched. Per the germline V gene, CDR1 is MNHEY and CDR2 is SVGAGI. The CDR3 length is 14 residues. CDR3 coding DNA: TGTGCCAGCAGTAAGACAGGGGTTCCCTACGAGCAGTACTTC. This gives the protein CASSKTGVPYEQYF.